A single sample is the source of the 10 T cell receptor beta chains below, sequenced in a study of monozygotic twins with cystic fibrosis. Profiled with immunoSEQ multiplex PCR; TCRdb holds only in-frame clones, not every one. Altogether under 20,000 clones are present, 91% being singletons, with the ten largest covering around 1.5%. Sequencing used blood. The source of these receptors is a girl aged 2 to 9 with cystic fibrosis.

The chain links TRBV11-2 to TRBJ1-6; TRBD1 might be the D (5 bases). This CDR3 has 15 residues. In germline, CDR1 is SGHAT, CDR2 FQNNGV. V was pared by 6 bases and J by 7 bases, with 16 bases between. Here the CDR3 reads CASRRPGLLNSPLHF. The CDR3 nucleotides are TGTGCCAGCAGACGTCCGGGACTGCTGAATTCACCCCTCCACTTT. Full variable domain (remainder filled in from reference TRBV11-2 and TRBJ1-6): EAGVAQSPRYKIIEKRQSVAFWCNPISGHATLYWYQQILGQGPKLLIQFQNNGVVDDSQLPKDRFSAERLKGVDSTLKIQPAKLEDSAVYLCASRRPGLLNSPLHFGNGTRLTVT.

The chain carries TRBV19 and TRBJ1-2; 9 bases agree with TRBD1. CDR1 is LNHDA and CDR2 is SQIVND in the germline V gene (reference sequence). V was clipped by 4 bases and J by 7 bases; unmatched bases: 7. The CDR3 loop spans 14 amino acids. The CDR3 sequence: CASSTGTGYGGYTF. The CDR3 bases are TGTGCCAGTAGTACCGGGACAGGGTACGGTGGCTACACCTTC.

This clone showed up just once. The chain uses TRBV10-1 and TRBJ1-1; 7 nucleotides match TRBD1. The CDR3 has 17 amino acids. CDR1 and CDR2 (germline): WNHNN, SYGVQD (reference sequence). V lost 3 bases, J lost 1 base, and 11 bases stayed unmatched. CDR3 bases: TGCGCCAGCAGTGAAAAATCGACAGGGTTAAGGAACACTGAAGCTTTCTTT. Translating it yields CASSEKSTGLRNTEAFF.

This sequence joins TRBV13 and TRBJ1-2, with D possibly being TRBD1 (5 bases). V was trimmed by 5 bases and J by 3 bases, leaving 19 bases between them. The CDR3 has 16 residues. The germline CDR1 and CDR2 sequences are PRHDT and FYEKMQ (reference sequence). The CDR3, as DNA: TGTGCCAGCAGCCGCCCCACTGGGGGAACGGACTATGGCTACACCTTC. Translating gives CASSRPTGGTDYGYTF.

CDR3 bases: TGTGCTAGTGGTTTCCAACTAGCGGAGACGGGGTACAATGAGCAGTTCTTC. It translates to CASGFQLAETGYNEQFF. The chain joins TRBV12-5 to TRBJ2-1; 8 bases fit TRBD2. With V trimmed by 3 bases and J by 4 bases, 11 bases remained unmatched. The germline V gene has CDR1 LGHNT and CDR2 FRNRAP. The CDR3 loop spans 17 amino acids. Variable domain in full (rest from reference TRBV12-5 and TRBJ2-1): DARVTQTPRHKVTEMGQEVTMRCQPILGHNTVFWYRQTMMQGLELLAYFRNRAPLDDSGMPKDRFSAEMPDATLATLKIQPSEPRDSAVYFCASGFQLAETGYNEQFFGPGTRLTVL.

The chain joins TRBV6-6 to TRBJ2-1; D might be TRBD2 (5 bases). The CDR3 runs to 13 residues. The V end lost 3 bases, the J end lost 9 bases, and 12 bases lay between the germline ends. Per germline, CDR1 MNHNY and CDR2 SVGAGI (reference sequence). The CDR3 region is CASSYPSRAEQFF. The DNA for the CDR3 is TGTGCCAGCAGTTATCCTTCGAGGGCTGAGCAGTTCTTC.

The V gene is TRBV7-2, the J gene TRBJ2-5; the D is unclear. The CDR3 loop spans 15 amino acids. Germline values: CDR1 SGHTA, CDR2 FQGNSA. V lost 5 bases and J lost 0, with 13 bases in between. CDR3 in amino acids: CASSQDGWYQETQYF. As DNA, the CDR3 is TGTGCCAGCAGCCAAGACGGGTGGTACCAAGAGACCCAGTACTTC.

This chain joins TRBV7-9 and TRBJ2-3, with D possibly matching TRBD2 (5 bases). From germline, CDR1 is SEHNR and CDR2 FQNEAQ (reference sequence). This CDR3 contains 15 residues. V was pared by 5 bases and J by 2 bases, with 14 bases between. The CDR3 DNA sequence: TGTGCCAGCAGCCCTAGCTTATTAAACACAGATACGCAGTATTTT. This gives the protein CASSPSLLNTDTQYF.

The gene calls are TRBV7-2 and TRBJ1-1, with a tentative D call TRBD1 (6 bases). The CDR3 consists of 15 residues. CDR1 and CDR2 (germline): SGHTA, FQGNSA. Trimming removed 5 bases from V and 3 bases from J, with 16 bases in between. The CDR3 nucleotides read TGTGCCAGCAGCCCCCCGGGCAGGGGATACACTGAAGCTTTCTTT. As protein: CASSPPGRGYTEAFF.

This chain's CDR3 is CASTLTWEGGGNTIYF. The CDR3 DNA reads as TGCGCCAGCACGCTTACGTGGGAGGGTGGCGGAAACACCATATATTTT. The V and J genes are TRBV10-2 and TRBJ1-3; D is unclear. Per germline, CDR1 WSHSY and CDR2 SAAADI. The CDR3 has 16 residues. V gave up 7 bases and J gave up 4 bases, with 20 bases separating them.